This passage covers 10 T cell receptor beta chains from one sample sequenced in a study of human T cells and chemical hapten exposure. Each CDR3 protein gets one entry after TCRdb re-called the RACE reads with MiXCR. The sample lists tens of thousands of distinct CDR3 sequences, roughly 10% occurring once. Documented time point: patch test 3, about 24 weeks after DPC sensitization. Treatment described: therapeutic diphenylcyclopropenone sensitization with weekly scalp DPC. The sample here was whole blood, taken in connection with sensitization to the hapten diphenylcyclopropenone (DPC). Every receptor here comes from a woman in her forties with alopecia areata. Some clones in this sample may be carry-over from other donors' samples.

The chain has TRBV12-3 or TRBV12-4 and TRBJ2-1; D remains unclear. The ends were cut back, 2 bases at V and 5 bases at J, with 4 bases in the middle. The CDR3 is 12 amino acids. CDR3: CASSLWNNEQFF. For the CDR3, the DNA is TGTGCCAGCAGTTTATGGAACAATGAGCAGTTCTTC.

This clonotype appeared a few times. The chain employs TRBV30 and TRBJ1-1, with D possibly TRBD1 on 6 matching bases. The CDR3 has 11 amino acids. Germline V gives CDR1 GTSNPN, CDR2 SVGIG (reference sequence). V lost 3 bases, J lost 6 bases, and 8 bases lay in between. The CDR3 sequence: CAWRDSAEAFF. CDR3 bases: TGTGCCTGGAGGGACAGCGCTGAAGCTTTCTTT. The full variable domain, in which reference TRBV30 and TRBJ1-1 provide the parts outside the CDR3, is SQTIHQWPATLVQPVGSPLSLECTVEGTSNPNLYWYRQAAGRGLQLLFYSVGIGQISSEVPQNLSASRPQDRQFILSSKKLLLSDSGFYLCAWRDSAEAFFGQGTRLTVV.

The sample holds a few counts of this clonotype. The J gene is TRBJ2-3, the V gene TRBV12-3 or TRBV12-4; D assignment may be TRBD1 or TRBD2 (6 bases each). The ends were cut back, 4 bases at V and 1 base at J, with 21 bases in the middle. The CDR3 is 18 residues long. The CDR3 DNA is TGTGCCAGCAGTTCCGGATGGACGGGGGCCCAGGGCACAGATACGCAGTATTTT. Residues: CASSSGWTGAQGTDTQYF.

This clonotype was picked up a small number of times. The chain couples TRBV5-5 to TRBJ1-1; the D gene is possibly TRBD1 (5 bases). CDR1 is SGHKS and CDR2 is YYEKEE in the germline V gene (reference sequence). The length of the CDR3 is 15 residues. V gave up 0 bases and J gave up 1 base, with 10 bases separating them. CDR3 coding DNA: TGTGCCAGCAGCTTGGTGGCAGGGCCGAACACTGAAGCTTTCTTT. It encodes CASSLVAGPNTEAFF. The complete variable domain, with remaining parts taken from reference TRBV5-5 and TRBJ1-1, reads DAGVTQSPTHLIKTRGQQVTLRCSPISGHKSVSWYQQVLGQGPQFIFQYYEKEERGRGNFPDRFSARQFPNYSSELNVNALLLGDSALYLCASSLVAGPNTEAFFGQGTRLTVV.

This sequence joins TRBV12-3 or TRBV12-4 and TRBJ1-5; 8 positions match TRBD1. There are 15 residues in the CDR3. V lost 6 bases, J lost 6 bases, and 10 bases stayed unmatched. The CDR3 DNA is TGTGCCAGCAGAAACGGACAGGGAGCAGGTCAGCCCCAGCATTTT. The encoded protein is CASRNGQGAGQPQHF.

The rearrangement uses TRBV12-3 or TRBV12-4 and TRBJ2-3; 9 bases fit TRBD1. V lost 5 bases to trimming and J lost 1 base; unmatched junction nucleotides: 7. This CDR3 is built from 16 residues. In DNA, the CDR3 is TGTGCCAGCAGTCTCCAGACAGGGGGGCGCACAGATACGCAGTATTTT. This encodes CASSLQTGGRTDTQYF.

The chain joins TRBV27 to TRBJ1-5; 8 nucleotides align to TRBD1. V dropped 9 bases and J dropped 0; count of bases not matched to a gene: 4. This CDR3 has 14 residues. Germline CDR1 and CDR2: MNHEY and SMNVEV (reference sequence). The CDR3: CASGGQVSNQPQHF. The CDR3 nucleotides read TGTGCCAGTGGGGGACAGGTTAGCAATCAGCCCCAGCATTTT.

This clonotype was counted many times. The CDR3, as DNA: TGTGCCAGCAGGGGGTGGCTGAACACTGAAGCTTTCTTT. This translates into CASRGWLNTEAFF. The rearrangement uses TRBV27 and TRBJ1-1; no reliable D call. Germline V gene lookup returns CDR1 MNHEY and CDR2 SMNVEV (reference sequence). The CDR3 has 13 amino acids. The germline V and J ends were trimmed by 6 bases and 0 bases, with 8 bases remaining between them.

This clonotype has only a few counts. The J gene is TRBJ1-1, the V gene TRBV11-2; no definite D call. The CDR3 sequence is 13 residues long. Trimming shortened V by 6 bases and J by 1 base, and 9 bases separated the two germline ends. Germline V gene lookup returns CDR1 SGHAT and CDR2 FQNNGV. CDR3 DNA: TGTGCCAGCAGAGCCACGCAGAACACTGAAGCTTTCTTT. Its translation: CASRATQNTEAFF.

This chain connects TRBV5-4 to TRBJ1-1, with D hard to call. The CDR3 consists of 13 residues. CDR1 SGHNT and CDR2 YYREEE come from the germline V gene (reference sequence). Trimming left V 2 bases short and J 1 base short, with 6 bases between. The CDR3 sequence is CASSFVGNTEAFF. The CDR3 region has the DNA TGTGCCAGCAGCTTTGTTGGGAACACTGAAGCTTTCTTT.